A selection of T cell receptor beta chains follows, all from one sample in a study of T-cell memory formation after mild COVID-19. MiXCR, applied by TCRdb to the 5' RACE reads, yields one record per CDR3 protein. The sample records a few hundred thousand distinct CDR3 sequences, around 21% being singletons. Sequenced: PBMCs or a T cell subset sorted from them (not recorded which). These receptors all stem from an adult woman who had mild COVID-19 (a few samples of this study predate the infection). Cell type and time point are not known. The CDR3 runs from the conserved cysteine through the conserved F or W. D genes are given only for firm matches. The listing skips clone size in some rows; elsewhere it reads once, few, many or a size class.

d_call	clone_size	v_call	j_call	cdr3_aa	cdr3_nt
TRBD2	.	TRBV13	TRBJ2-3	CASSLSGGAQDTQYF	TGTGCCAGCAGCTTAAGCGGGGGGGCCCAAGATACGCAGTATTTT
.	.	TRBV18	TRBJ2-7	CASSPGGLRYEQYF	TGTGCCAGCTCACCCGGGGGACTCCGCTACGAGCAGTACTTC
TRBD2	.	TRBV7-9	TRBJ2-1	CASSLRLKREGHYEQFF	TGTGCCAGCAGCTTGAGGTTAAAGCGGGAGGGCCATTATGAGCAGTTCTTC
TRBD2	.	TRBV6-5	TRBJ2-3	CASSYRLADTDTQYF	TGTGCCAGCAGTTACAGACTAGCGGACACAGATACGCAGTATTTT
.	.	TRBV7-9	TRBJ1-1	CASSSGGVMGTEAFF	TGTGCCAGCAGCTCGGGGGGCGTTATGGGCACTGAAGCTTTCTTT
TRBD2	few	TRBV19	TRBJ2-5	CASSVRTSGSYETQYF	TGTGCCAGTAGTGTCCGGACTAGCGGGAGTTATGAGACCCAGTACTTC
TRBD2	few	TRBV20-1	TRBJ2-5	CSARDSSGGGETQYF	TGCAGTGCTAGAGATTCTAGCGGGGGCGGAGAGACCCAGTACTTC
.	.	TRBV24-1	TRBJ2-3	CATSDERQELSSTDTQYF	TGTGCCACCAGTGATGAGCGCCAAGAGTTATCTAGCACAGATACGCAGTATTTT
.	.	TRBV9	TRBJ2-1	CASSVDPYESRALYNEQFF	TGTGCCAGCAGCGTAGACCCGTATGAATCCAGGGCTCTCTACAATGAGCAGTTCTTC
.	.	TRBV24-1	TRBJ1-2	CATSDSENNYGYTF	TGTGCCACCAGTGATTCAGAAAATAACTATGGCTACACCTTC
.	once	TRBV20-1	TRBJ2-6	CSARDWGAGANVLTF	TGCAGTGCTAGAGATTGGGGGGCTGGGGCCAACGTCCTGACTTTC
TRBD2	.	TRBV7-2	TRBJ2-3	CASSPTPAGGANTQYF	TGTGCCAGCAGCCCAACGCCAGCGGGAGGAGCAAATACGCAGTATTTT
.	many	TRBV12-3/TRBV12-4	TRBJ2-1	CASSPVLANEQFF	TGTGCCAGCAGTCCCGTTCTAGCGAATGAGCAGTTCTTC
TRBD1	.	TRBV7-2	TRBJ2-7	CASSLSRDRSYEQYF	TGTGCTAGCAGCTTAAGCCGGGACAGGTCCTACGAGCAGTACTTC
.	few	TRBV19	TRBJ1-1	CASNEGGMNTEAFF	TGTGCCAGTAATGAGGGGGGAATGAACACTGAAGCTTTCTTT
TRBD1	few	TRBV20-1	TRBJ2-7	CSARDPAAGGRSEQYF	TGCAGTGCTAGAGACCCCGCGGCAGGGGGTCGGTCCGAGCAGTACTTC
.	few	TRBV7-9	TRBJ1-6	CASSSPAEPLHF	TGTGCCAGCAGCTCCCCAGCGGAACCCCTCCACTTT
TRBD2	.	TRBV7-6	TRBJ2-2	CASSPAGGANTGELFF	TGTGCCAGCAGCCCTGCGGGAGGCGCGAACACCGGGGAGCTGTTTTTT
.	.	TRBV21-1	TRBJ2-3	CASSRDVPLQDTQYF	TGTGCCAGCAGCCGGGACGTTCCCCTCCAAGATACGCAGTATTTT
TRBD1	.	TRBV6-1	TRBJ1-2	CASSIYKTGNYGYTF	TGTGCCAGCAGCATCTATAAGACAGGGAACTATGGCTACACCTTC